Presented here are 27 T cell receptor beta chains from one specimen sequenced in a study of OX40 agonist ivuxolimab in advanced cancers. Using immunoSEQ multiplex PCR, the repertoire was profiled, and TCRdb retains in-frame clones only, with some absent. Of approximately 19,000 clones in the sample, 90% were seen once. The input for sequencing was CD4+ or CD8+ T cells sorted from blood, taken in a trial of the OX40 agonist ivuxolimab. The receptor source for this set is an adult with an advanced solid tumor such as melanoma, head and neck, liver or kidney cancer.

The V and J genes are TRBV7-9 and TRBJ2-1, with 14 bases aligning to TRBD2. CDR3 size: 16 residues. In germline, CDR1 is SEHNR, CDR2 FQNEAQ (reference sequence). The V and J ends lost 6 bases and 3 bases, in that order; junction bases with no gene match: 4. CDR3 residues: CASRSGTSGGYNEQFF. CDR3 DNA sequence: TGTGCCAGCAGATCCGGGACTAGCGGGGGCTACAATGAGCAGTTCTTC. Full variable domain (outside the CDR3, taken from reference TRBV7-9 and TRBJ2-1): DTGVSQNPRHKITKRGQNVTFRCDPISEHNRLYWYRQTLGQGPEFLTYFQNEAQLEKSRLLSDRFSAERPKGSFSTLEIQRTEQGDSAMYLCASRSGTSGGYNEQFFGPGTRLTVL.

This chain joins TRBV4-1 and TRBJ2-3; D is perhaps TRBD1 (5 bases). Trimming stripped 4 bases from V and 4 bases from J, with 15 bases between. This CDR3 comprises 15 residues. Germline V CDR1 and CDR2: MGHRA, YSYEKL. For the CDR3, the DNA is TGCGCCAGCAGCCCAGCTTGGGGCGCTGCAGATACGCAGTATTTT. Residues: CASSPAWGAADTQYF.

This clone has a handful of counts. CDR3 in amino acids: CASSLGTLGGNTIYF. As DNA, the CDR3 is TGCGCCAGCAGCTTGGGGACCTTGGGAGGAAACACCATATATTTT. The V call is TRBV5-1, the J call TRBJ1-3; D unclear. CDR3 length: 15 amino acids. V shed 0 bases and J shed 4 bases, with 11 bases lying between them. The germline gives CDR1 SGHRS, CDR2 YFSETQ.

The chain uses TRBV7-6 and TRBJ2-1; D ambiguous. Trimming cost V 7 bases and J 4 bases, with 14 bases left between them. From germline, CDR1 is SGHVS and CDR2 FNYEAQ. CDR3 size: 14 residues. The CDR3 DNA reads TGTGCCAGCACTTTGACGGGTTCTTACAATGAGCAGTTCTTC. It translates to CASTLTGSYNEQFF.

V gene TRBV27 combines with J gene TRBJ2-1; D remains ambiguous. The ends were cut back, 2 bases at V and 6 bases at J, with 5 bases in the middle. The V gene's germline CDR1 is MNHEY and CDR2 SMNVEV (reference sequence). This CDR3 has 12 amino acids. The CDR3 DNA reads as TGTGCCAGCAGTTTAAGTGGCAATGAGCAGTTCTTC. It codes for CASSLSGNEQFF.

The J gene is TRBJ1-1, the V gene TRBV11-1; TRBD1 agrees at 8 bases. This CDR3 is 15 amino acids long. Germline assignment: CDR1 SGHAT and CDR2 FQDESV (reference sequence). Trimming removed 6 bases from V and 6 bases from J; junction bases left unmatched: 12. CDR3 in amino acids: CASSSPTGVSAEAFF. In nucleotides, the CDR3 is TGTGCCAGCAGTTCTCCGACAGGGGTGAGCGCTGAAGCTTTCTTT.

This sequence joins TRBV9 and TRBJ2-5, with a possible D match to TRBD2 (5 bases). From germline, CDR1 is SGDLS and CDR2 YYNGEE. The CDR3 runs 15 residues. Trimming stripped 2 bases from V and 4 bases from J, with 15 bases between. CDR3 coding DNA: TGTGCCAGCAGCGTGATGACTTCCGGACTAGAGACCCAGTACTTC. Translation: CASSVMTSGLETQYF.

CDR3 sequence reads: CASSVGLAGGAGELFF. In DNA form, the CDR3 reads TGTGCCAGCAGCGTAGGGCTAGCGGGAGGGGCCGGGGAGCTGTTTTTT. The chain combines TRBV9 with TRBJ2-2; TRBD2 matches at 12 bases. The CDR3 extends over 16 amino acids. V trimming: 0 bases; J trimming: 6 bases; junction bases outside the gene matches: 3. In germline, CDR1 is SGDLS, CDR2 YYNGEE.

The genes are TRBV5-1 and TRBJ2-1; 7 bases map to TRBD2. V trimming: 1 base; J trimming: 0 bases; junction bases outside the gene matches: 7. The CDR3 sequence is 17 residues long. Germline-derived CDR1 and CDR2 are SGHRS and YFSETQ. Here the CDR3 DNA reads TGCGCCAGCAGCTTGCTTCTAGCGGAATCCTCCTACAATGAGCAGTTCTTC. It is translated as CASSLLLAESSYNEQFF.

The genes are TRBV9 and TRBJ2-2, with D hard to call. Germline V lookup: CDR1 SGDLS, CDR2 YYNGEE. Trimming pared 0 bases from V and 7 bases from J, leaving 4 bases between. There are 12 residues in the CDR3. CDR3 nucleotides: TGTGCCAGCAGCGTAGCCAGCGGGGAGCTGTTTTTT. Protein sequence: CASSVASGELFF.

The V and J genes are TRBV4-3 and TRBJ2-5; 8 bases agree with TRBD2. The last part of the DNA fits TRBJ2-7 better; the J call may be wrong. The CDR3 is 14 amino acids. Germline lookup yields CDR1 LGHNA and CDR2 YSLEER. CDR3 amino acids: CASSQNSGTYEQYF. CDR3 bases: TGCGCCAGCAGCCAGAATAGCGGGACCTACGAGCAGTACTTC.

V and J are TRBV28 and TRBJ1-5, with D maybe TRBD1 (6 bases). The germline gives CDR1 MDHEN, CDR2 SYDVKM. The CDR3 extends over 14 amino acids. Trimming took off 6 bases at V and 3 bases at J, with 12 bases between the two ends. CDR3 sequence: CASSQDSYNQPQHF. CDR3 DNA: TGTGCCAGCAGCCAGGACAGCTACAATCAGCCCCAGCATTTT.

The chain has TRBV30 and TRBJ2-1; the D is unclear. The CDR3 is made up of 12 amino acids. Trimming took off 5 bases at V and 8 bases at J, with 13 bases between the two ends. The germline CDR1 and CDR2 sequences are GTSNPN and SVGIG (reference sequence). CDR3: CAWRVKGDEQFF. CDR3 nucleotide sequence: TGTGCCTGGCGGGTTAAGGGCGATGAGCAGTTCTTC.

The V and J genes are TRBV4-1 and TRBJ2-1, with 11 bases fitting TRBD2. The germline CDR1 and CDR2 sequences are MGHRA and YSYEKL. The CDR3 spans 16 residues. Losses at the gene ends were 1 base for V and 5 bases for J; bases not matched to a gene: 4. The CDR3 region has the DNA TGCGCCAGCAGCCAAGTCCCACTAGCGGGAGACAATGAGCAGTTCTTC. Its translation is CASSQVPLAGDNEQFF.

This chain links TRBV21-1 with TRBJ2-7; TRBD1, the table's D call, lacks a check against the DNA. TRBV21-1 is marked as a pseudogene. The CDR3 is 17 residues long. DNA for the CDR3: TGTGCCAGCAGCAAAGGTAGAGGGGGACAGGAAACCTACGAGCAGTACTTC. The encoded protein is CASSKGRGGQETYEQYF.

CDR3: CASSYQREYYNEQFF. The CDR3, as DNA: TGTGCCAGCAGTTATCAGCGGGAATACTACAATGAGCAGTTCTTC. V usage is TRBV6-5 and J usage is TRBJ2-1, with 7 nucleotides matching TRBD2. J lost 3 bases, V lost 3 bases, and 5 bases had no gene match. The CDR3 has 15 residues. Germline V gives CDR1 MNHEY, CDR2 SVGAGI.

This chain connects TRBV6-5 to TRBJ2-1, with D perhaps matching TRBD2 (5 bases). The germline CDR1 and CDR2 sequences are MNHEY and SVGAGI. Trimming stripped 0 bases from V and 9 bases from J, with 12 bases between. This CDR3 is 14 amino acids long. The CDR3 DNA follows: TGTGCCAGCAGTTACTCGTACGGGAATCTTGAGCAGTTCTTC. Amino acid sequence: CASSYSYGNLEQFF.

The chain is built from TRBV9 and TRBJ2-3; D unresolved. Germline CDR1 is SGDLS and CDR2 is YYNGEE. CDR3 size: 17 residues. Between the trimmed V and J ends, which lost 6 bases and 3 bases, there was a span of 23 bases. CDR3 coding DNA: TGTGCCAGCATGATAGGTACTGTGTCTACGTCGACAGATACGCAGTATTTT. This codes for CASMIGTVSTSTDTQYF.

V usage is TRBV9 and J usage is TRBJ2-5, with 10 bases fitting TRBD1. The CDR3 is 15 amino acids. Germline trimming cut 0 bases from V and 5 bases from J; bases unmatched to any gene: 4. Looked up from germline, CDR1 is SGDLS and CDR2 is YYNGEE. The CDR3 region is CASSVEGQGGETQYF. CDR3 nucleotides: TGTGCCAGCAGCGTAGAAGGACAGGGGGGGGAGACCCAGTACTTC.

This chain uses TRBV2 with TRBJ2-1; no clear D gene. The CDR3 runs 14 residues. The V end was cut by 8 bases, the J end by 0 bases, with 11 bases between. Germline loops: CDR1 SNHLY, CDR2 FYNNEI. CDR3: CASRSASSYNEQFF. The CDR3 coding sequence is TGTGCCAGCCGGAGCGCCAGCTCCTACAATGAGCAGTTCTTC.

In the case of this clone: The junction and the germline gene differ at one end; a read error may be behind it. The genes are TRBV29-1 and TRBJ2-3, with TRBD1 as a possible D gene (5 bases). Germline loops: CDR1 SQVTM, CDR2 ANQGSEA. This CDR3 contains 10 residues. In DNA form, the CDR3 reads TGCAGCGTACACACAGGTACGCAGTATTTT. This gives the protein CSVHTGTQYF.

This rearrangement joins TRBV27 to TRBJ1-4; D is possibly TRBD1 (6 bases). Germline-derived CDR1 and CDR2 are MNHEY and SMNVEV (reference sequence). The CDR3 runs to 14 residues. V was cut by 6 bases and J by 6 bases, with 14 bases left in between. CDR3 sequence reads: CASSVTGLDEKLFF. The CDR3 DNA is TGTGCCAGCAGCGTTACAGGGCTCGATGAAAAACTGTTTTTT.

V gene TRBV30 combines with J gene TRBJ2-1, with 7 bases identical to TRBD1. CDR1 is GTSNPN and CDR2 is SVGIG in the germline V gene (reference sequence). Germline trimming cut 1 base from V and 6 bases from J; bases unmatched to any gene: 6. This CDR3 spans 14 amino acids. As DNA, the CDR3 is TGTGCCTGGAGTGGGGGACAGCGCGGCAATGAGCAGTTCTTC. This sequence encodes CAWSGGQRGNEQFF.

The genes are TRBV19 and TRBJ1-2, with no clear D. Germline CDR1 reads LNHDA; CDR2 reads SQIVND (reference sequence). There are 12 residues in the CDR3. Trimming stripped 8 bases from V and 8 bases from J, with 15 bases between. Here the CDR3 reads CASAEGVYGYTF. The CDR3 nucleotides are TGTGCCAGTGCCGAAGGAGTTTACGGCTACACCTTC.

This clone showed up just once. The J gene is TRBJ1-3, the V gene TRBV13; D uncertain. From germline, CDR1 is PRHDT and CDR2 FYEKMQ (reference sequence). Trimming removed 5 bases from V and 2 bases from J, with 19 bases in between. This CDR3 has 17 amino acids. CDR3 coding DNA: TGTGCCAGCAGCCGAAACGGAGGTACGACCCCTGGAAACACCATATATTTT. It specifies CASSRNGGTTPGNTIYF.

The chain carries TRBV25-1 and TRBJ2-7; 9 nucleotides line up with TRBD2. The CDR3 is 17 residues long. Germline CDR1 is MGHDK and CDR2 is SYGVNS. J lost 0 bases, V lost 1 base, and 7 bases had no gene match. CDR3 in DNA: TGTGCCAGCAGTGAATCTAATCCTAGCGGGACCTCCTACGAGCAGTACTTC. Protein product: CASSESNPSGTSYEQYF.

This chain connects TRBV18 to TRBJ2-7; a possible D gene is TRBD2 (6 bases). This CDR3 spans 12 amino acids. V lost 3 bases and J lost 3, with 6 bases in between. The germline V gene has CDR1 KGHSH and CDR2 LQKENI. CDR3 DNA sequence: TGTGCCAGCTCACCCGGGAGCTACGAGCAGTACTTC. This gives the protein CASSPGSYEQYF.